This T cell receptor (beta chain) was recovered during a study of blood T cell repertoires in COVID-19. Study overall: Samples came from the United States, Italy and Spain, spanning acute and convalescent COVID-19.

In the study's own analysis: Estimated nucleated cell counts came from reference gene primer amplification. Repertoires were generated with immunoSEQ multiplex PCR, while TCRdb's copy carries only in-frame clones and drops some. The V and J calls and clone size come from that table; D and trimming were worked out from the DNA. The data contain some 130,000 clones, over 80% of them singletons. The sequence came from a young man who had recovered from COVID-19. Sequencing input: PBMCs or T cells enriched from blood (not recorded which).

This chain's CDR3 is CASSPGGGYGYTF. The CDR3 DNA is TGTGCCAGCAGCCCGGGAGGGGGCTATGGCTACACCTTC. The chain is built from TRBV7-9 and TRBJ1-2, with D possibly matching TRBD1 (6 bases). There are 13 residues in the CDR3. In germline, CDR1 is SEHNR, CDR2 FQNEAQ (reference sequence). V lost 5 bases to trimming and J lost 4 bases, with 11 bases between them. Complete variable domain (other parts from reference TRBV7-9 and TRBJ1-2): DTGVSQNPRHKITKRGQNVTFRCDPISEHNRLYWYRQTLGQGPEFLTYFQNEAQLEKSRLLSDRFSAERPKGSFSTLEIQRTEQGDSAMYLCASSPGGGYGYTFGSGTRLTVV.